Listed below are T cell receptor beta chains from one sample, sequenced in a study of blood T cell repertoires in COVID-19. Produced via immunoSEQ multiplex PCR; TCRdb's table is partial and in-frame only. The sample has almost 250,000 clones; more than 85% are singletons. The source material was PBMCs or T cells enriched from blood (not recorded which). The receptors stem from a woman aged 25 to 39 who had recovered from COVID-19. Both conserved end residues are trimmed from each CDR3. Not all rows give a size; the values are once, few, many and, for expanded clones, a class.

. | TRBV14 | ASSQDLGAGYNEQF
. | TRBV27 | ASSWGGGADYGYT
. | TRBV28 | ASSPWGQGRVEEKLF
. | TRBV28 | ASSLAGGLDGYT
. | TRBV6-5 | ATGQAAGNTIY
few | TRBV9 | ASSVVSGELF
. | TRBV4-3 | ASSQDGGSYNEQF
. | TRBV28 | ASSYTGSPGYT
. | TRBV28 | ASGTGWPPLH
. | TRBV15 | ATSRDKKGAEQY
. | TRBV28 | ASSWGRNEQF
. | TRBV9 | ASSVQTGKSSGANVLT
. | TRBV6-4 | ATSTGGHNLNTGELF
. | TRBV11-1 | ASSERSLAGSGEQY
. | TRBV4-2 | ASSQDPRGSYEQY
. | TRBV19 | ATNPGTGVNSPLH
. | TRBV4-2 | ASSRGGGGLNEQF
. | TRBV19 | ASSAPRSPTGQGWVGAF
. | TRBV5-1 | ASSQSRPGSYGYT
. | TRBV4-3 | ASSQDSFPGLRNTGELF
. | TRBV7-9 | ASSWQVSYNEQF
. | TRBV18 | ASSRGKSGANVLT
. | TRBV6-4 | ASKTGGASTEAF
. | TRBV28 | ASSLGGTGAAGANVLT
. | TRBV7-2 | ASTVTGRNTEAF
. | TRBV18 | ASSPGRLEGYT
. | TRBV7-9 | ASSSLLLYTEAF
. | TRBV29-1 | SVGAPFREDTEAF
. | TRBV7-3 | ASSSTGGGETQY
. | TRBV27 | ASSSYRGDTEAF
. | TRBV6-5 | ASSRTEGVHEQF
. | TRBV15 | ATSRDRTWTGE
. | TRBV7-9 | ASSHRESNQPQH
. | TRBV4-1 | ASSQGPQQGYNSPLH
. | TRBV19 | ASSILGVWNYGYT
. | TRBV30 | AWSRGTGGYEQY
. | TRBV3-1/TRBV3-2 | ASSQTGLSTEAF
. | TRBV7-2 | ASSLLGQISNQPQH
. | TRBV19 | ASSIVRANYGYT
. | TRBV5-1 | ASSSFFQETQY
. | TRBV5-4 | ASSLSGISGKTQY
few | TRBV7-9 | ASSTRQGANYGYT
. | TRBV5-1 | ASSLGLRGANVLT